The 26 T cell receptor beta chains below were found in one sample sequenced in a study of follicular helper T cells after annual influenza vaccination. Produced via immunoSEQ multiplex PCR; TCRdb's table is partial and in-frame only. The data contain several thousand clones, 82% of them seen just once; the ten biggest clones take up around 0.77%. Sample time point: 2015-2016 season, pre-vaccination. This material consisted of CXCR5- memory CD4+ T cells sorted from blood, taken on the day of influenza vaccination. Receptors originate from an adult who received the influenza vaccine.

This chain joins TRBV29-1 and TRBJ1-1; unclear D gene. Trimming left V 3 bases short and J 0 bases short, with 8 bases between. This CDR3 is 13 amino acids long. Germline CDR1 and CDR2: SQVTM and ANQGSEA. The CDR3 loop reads CSVDRAMNTEAFF. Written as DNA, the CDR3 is TGCAGCGTTGATAGGGCAATGAACACTGAAGCTTTCTTT.

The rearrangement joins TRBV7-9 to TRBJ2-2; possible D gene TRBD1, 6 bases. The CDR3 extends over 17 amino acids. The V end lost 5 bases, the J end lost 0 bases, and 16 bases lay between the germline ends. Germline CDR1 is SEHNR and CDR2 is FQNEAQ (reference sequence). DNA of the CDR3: TGTGCCAGCAGCCAGCCGAGGGACAACCCGAACACCGGGGAGCTGTTTTTT. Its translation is CASSQPRDNPNTGELFF.

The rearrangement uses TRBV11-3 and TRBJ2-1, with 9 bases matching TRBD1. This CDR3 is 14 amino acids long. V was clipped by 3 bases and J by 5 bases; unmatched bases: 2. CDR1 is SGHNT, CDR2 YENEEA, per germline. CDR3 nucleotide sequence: TGTGCCAGCAGCTTCGGGACAGGGAACAATGAGCAGTTCTTC. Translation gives CASSFGTGNNEQFF. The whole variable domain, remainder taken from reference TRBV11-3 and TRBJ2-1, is EAGVVQSPRYKIIEKKQPVAFWCNPISGHNTLYWYLQNLGQGPELLIRYENEEAVDDSQLPKDRFSAERLKGVDSTLKIQPAELGDSAVYLCASSFGTGNNEQFFGPGTRLTVL.

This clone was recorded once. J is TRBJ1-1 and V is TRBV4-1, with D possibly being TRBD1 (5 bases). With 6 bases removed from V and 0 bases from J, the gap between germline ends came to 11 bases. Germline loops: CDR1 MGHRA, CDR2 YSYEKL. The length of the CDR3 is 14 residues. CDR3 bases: TGCGCCAGCAGGGGGGTTTTACTGAACACTGAAGCTTTCTTT. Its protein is CASRGVLLNTEAFF.

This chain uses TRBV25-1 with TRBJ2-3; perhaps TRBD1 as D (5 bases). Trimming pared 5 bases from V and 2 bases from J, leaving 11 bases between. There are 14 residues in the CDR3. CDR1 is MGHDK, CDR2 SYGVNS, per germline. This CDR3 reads CASSQVGHTDTQYF. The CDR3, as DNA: TGTGCCAGCAGTCAGGTGGGGCACACAGATACGCAGTATTTT.

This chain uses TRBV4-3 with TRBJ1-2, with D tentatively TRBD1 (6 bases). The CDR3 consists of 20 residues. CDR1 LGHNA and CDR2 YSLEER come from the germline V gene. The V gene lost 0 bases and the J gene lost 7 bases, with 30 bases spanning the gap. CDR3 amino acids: CASSQDLRARIFGGRGGYTF. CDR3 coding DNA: TGCGCCAGCAGCCAAGATCTTAGGGCGCGGATTTTCGGGGGCAGGGGTGGCTACACCTTC.

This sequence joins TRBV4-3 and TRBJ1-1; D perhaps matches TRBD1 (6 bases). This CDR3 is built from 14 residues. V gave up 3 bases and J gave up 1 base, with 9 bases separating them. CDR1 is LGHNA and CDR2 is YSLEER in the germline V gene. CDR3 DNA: TGCGCCAGCAGCCACCTGGACAGGAACACTGAAGCTTTCTTT. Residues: CASSHLDRNTEAFF.

The CDR3 coding sequence is TGTGCCAGCAGGGATATACGTGACGGTTCGTTCTTC. Residues: CASRDIRDGSFF. V gene TRBV6-6 combines with J gene TRBJ2-1; the D is unclear. Trimming removed 6 bases from V and 15 bases from J, with 18 bases in between. The CDR3 runs to 12 residues. Germline V CDR1 and CDR2: MNHNY, SVGAGI (reference sequence).

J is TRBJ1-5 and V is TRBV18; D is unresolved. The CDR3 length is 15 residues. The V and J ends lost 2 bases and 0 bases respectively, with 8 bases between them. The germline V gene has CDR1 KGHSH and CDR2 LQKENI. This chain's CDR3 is CASSPNGYSNQPQHF. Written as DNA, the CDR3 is TGTGCCAGCTCACCAAACGGGTATAGCAATCAGCCCCAGCATTTT.

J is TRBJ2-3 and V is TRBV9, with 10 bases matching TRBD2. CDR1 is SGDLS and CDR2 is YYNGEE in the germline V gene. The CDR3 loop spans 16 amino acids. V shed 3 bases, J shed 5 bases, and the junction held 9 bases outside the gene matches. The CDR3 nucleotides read TGTGCCAGCAGCGCTAGAGCGGGGGGGCCGGGAGATACGCAGTATTTT. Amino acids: CASSARAGGPGDTQYF.

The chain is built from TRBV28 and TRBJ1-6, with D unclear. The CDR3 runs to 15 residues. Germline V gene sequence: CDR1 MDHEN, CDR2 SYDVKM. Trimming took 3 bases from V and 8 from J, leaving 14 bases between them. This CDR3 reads CASSFVGRNDSPLHF. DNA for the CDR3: TGTGCCAGCAGTTTTGTGGGCAGAAACGATTCACCCCTCCACTTT. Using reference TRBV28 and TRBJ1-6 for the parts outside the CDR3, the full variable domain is DVKVTQSSRYLVKRTGEKVFLECVQDMDHENMFWYRQDPGLGLRLIYFSYDVKMKEKGDIPEGYSVSREKKERFSLILESASTNQTSMYLCASSFVGRNDSPLHFGNGTRLTVT.

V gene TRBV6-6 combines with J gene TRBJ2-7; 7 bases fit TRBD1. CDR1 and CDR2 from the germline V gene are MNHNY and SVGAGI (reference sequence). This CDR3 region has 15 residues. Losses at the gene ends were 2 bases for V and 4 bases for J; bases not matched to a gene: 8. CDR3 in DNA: TGTGCCAGCAGTTACGGTGGACAGGTAAATTACGAGCAGTACTTC. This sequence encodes CASSYGGQVNYEQYF.

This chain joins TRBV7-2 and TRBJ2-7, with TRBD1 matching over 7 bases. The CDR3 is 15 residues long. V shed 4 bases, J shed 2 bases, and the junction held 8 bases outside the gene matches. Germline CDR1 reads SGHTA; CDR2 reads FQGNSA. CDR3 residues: CASSWQQGSPYEQYF. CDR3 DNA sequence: TGTGCCAGCAGCTGGCAACAGGGGAGTCCCTACGAGCAGTACTTC.

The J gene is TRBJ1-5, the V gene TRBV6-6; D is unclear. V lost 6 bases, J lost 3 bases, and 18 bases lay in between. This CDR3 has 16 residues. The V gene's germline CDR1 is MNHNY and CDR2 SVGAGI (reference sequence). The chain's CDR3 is CASSPQRVGLNQPQHF. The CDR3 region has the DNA TGTGCCAGCAGCCCCCAGAGGGTGGGTCTCAATCAGCCCCAGCATTTT.

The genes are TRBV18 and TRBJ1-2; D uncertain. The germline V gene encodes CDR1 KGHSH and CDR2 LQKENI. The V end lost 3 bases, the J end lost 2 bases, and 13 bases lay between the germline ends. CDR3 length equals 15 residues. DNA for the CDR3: TGTGCCAGCTCACCCAAATTCGGACGGAACTATGGCTACACCTTC. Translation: CASSPKFGRNYGYTF. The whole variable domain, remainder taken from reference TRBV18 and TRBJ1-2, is NAGVMQNPRHLVRRRGQEARLRCSPMKGHSHVYWYRQLPEEGLKFMVYLQKENIIDESGMPKERFSAEFPKEGPSILRIQQVVRGDSAAYFCASSPKFGRNYGYTFGSGTRLTVV.

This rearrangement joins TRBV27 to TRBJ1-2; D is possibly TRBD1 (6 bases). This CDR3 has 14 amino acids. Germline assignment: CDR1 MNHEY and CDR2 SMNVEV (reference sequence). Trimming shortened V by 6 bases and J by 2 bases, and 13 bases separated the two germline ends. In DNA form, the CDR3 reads TGTGCCAGCAGGGACAGCGGATCAAACTATGGCTACACCTTC. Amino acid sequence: CASRDSGSNYGYTF.

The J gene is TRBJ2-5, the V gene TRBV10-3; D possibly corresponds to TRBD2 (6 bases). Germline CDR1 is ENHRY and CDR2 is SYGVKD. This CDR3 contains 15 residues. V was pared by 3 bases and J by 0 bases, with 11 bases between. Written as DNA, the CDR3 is TGTGCCATCAGTGATTACGGGGGTGACCAAGAGACCCAGTACTTC. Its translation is CAISDYGGDQETQYF.

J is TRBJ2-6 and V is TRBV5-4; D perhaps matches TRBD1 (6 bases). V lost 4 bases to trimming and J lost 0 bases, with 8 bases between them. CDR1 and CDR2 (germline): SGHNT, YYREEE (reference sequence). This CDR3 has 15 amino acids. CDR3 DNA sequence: TGTGCCAGCAGCGTAGGGGGCTCTGGGGCCAACGTCCTGACTTTC. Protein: CASSVGGSGANVLTF.

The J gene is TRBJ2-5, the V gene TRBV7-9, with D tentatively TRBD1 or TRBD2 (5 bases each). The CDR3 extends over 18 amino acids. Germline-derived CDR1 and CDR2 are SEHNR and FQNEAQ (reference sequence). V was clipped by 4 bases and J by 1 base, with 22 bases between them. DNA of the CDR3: TGTGCCAGCAGCTCACGGGTGGGGGTTGTTCTGGTCCAAGAGACCCAGTACTTC. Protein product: CASSSRVGVVLVQETQYF.

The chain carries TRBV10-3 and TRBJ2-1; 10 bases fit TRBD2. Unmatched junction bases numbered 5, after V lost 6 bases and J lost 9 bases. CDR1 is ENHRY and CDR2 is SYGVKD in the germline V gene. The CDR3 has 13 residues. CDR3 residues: CAIRASGGGEQFF. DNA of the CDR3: TGTGCCATCAGGGCTAGCGGGGGTGGTGAGCAGTTCTTC.

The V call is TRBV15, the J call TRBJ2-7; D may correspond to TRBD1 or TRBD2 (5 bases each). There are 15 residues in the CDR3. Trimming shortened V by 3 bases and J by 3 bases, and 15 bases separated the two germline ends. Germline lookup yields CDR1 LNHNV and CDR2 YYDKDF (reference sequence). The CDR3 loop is CATSRNRDGGYEQYF. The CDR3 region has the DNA TGTGCCACCAGCAGGAATCGGGACGGAGGCTACGAGCAGTACTTC.

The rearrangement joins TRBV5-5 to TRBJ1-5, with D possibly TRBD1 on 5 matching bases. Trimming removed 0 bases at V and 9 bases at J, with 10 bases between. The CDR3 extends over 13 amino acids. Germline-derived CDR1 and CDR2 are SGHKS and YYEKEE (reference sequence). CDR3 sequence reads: CASSLAGTRPQHF. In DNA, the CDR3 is TGTGCCAGCAGCTTGGCGGGGACCCGGCCCCAGCATTTT.

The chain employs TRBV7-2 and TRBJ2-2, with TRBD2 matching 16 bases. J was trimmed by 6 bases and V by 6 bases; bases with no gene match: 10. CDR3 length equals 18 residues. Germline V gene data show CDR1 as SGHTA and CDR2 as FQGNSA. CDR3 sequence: CASRRPGLAGGLSGELFF. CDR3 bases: TGTGCCAGCAGACGACCGGGACTAGCGGGGGGGCTTTCCGGGGAGCTGTTTTTT.

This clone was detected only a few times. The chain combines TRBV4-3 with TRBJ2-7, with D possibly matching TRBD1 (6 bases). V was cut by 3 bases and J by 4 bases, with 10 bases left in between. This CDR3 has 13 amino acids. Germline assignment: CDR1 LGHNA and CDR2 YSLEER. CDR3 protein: CASSQRQDYEQYF. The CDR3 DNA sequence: TGCGCCAGCAGCCAGCGACAGGATTACGAGCAGTACTTC.

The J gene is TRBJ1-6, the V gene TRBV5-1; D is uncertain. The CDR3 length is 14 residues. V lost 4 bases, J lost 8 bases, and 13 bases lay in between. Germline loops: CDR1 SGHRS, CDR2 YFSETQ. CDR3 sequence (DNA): TGCGCCAGCAGCCCGGAATTTACCTATTCACCCCTCCACTTT. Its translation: CASSPEFTYSPLHF.

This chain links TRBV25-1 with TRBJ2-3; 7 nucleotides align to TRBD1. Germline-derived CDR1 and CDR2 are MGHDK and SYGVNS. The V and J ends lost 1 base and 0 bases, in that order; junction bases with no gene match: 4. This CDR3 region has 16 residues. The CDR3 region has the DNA TGTGCCAGCAGTGAATGGGTAGGGGGCAGCACAGATACGCAGTATTTT. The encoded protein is CASSEWVGGSTDTQYF.